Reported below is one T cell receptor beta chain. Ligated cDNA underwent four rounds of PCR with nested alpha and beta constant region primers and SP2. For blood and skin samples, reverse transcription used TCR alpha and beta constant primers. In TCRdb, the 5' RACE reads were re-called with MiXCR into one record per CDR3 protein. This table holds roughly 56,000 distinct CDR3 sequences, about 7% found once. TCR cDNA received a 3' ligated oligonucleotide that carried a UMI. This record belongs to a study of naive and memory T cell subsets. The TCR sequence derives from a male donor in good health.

Here the CDR3 reads CSTGLGDTQYF. CDR3 nucleotides: TGCAGCACGGGTCTTGGAGATACGCAGTATTTT. The chain couples TRBV29-1 to TRBJ2-3; D not certain. Trimming left V 8 bases short and J 5 bases short, with 11 bases between. The CDR3 totals 11 residues. Germline V CDR1 and CDR2: SQVTM, ANQGSEA.